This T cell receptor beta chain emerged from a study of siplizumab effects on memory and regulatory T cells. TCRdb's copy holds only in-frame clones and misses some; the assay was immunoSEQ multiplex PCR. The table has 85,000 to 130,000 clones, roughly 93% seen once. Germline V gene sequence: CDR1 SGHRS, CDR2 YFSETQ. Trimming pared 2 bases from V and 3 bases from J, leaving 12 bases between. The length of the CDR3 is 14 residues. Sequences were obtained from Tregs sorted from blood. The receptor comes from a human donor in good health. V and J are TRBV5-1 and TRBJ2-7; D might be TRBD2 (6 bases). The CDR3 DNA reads TGCGCCAGCAGCTTCGGGGGAGGCCTCTACGAGCAGTACTTC. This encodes CASSFGGGLYEQYF.